This T cell receptor beta chain came from a study of human T cells and chemical hapten exposure. Study-level information: The sensitizer, 2% DPC, was used on about 2 cm by about 2 cm of upper inner arm skin. Across its approximately 25 weeks, the study gave patients weekly diphenylcyclopropenone doses to the scalp.

Time point here: pre-sensitization, week 0. The treatment denotes: therapeutic diphenylcyclopropenone sensitization with weekly scalp DPC. This clonotype has a count of ten or more. What it binds is unknown. TCRdb called the RACE reads again in MiXCR, with one record for every CDR3 protein. The table includes 85,000 to 100,000 distinct CDR3 sequences, approximately 10% detected once. General study findings and limits: Expanded TCRs showed more large CDR3 clusters than pre-sensitization or healthy control sets. As the donors had alopecia, their immune response may differ from healthy people's.

Per germline, CDR1 SGHTS and CDR2 YDEGEE. This CDR3 region has 15 residues. The V and J ends lost 1 base and 7 bases, in that order; junction bases with no gene match: 7. This TCR was sampled from a woman aged 60-70 years with alopecia areata. Some clones in this sample may be carry-over from other donors' samples. The sequences come from whole blood, collected in connection with sensitization to the hapten diphenylcyclopropenone (DPC). This chain connects TRBV5-8 to TRBJ2-5, with 10 bases lining up with TRBD2. The CDR3 coding sequence is TGTGCCAGCAGCTTGAGTTCCACTAGCGGGGCGACCCAGTACTTC. Amino acids: CASSLSSTSGATQYF.